This T cell receptor beta chain is from a study of identical twins. There are a few counts of this clonotype. Its antigen is not known. TCRdb reanalysed the 5' RACE reads using MiXCR and keeps one entry per CDR3 protein. The table lists around 510,000 distinct CDR3 sequences, roughly an eighth of them singletons. Points from the study as a whole: Analyses of zero insertions could, in part, be confounded by invariant MAIT and iNKT cells.

The germline V gene encodes CDR1 SGHDT and CDR2 YYEEEE. V shed 0 bases and J 4 bases; nucleotides not matched to a gene: 10. CDR3 length: 18 amino acids. The sample also formed part of further work on yellow fever vaccine responses in identical twins.

The chain is built from TRBV5-6 and TRBJ2-1; 10 bases line up with TRBD2. This TCR was recovered from a woman aged 18-29 years in good health. Sequencing was carried out using CD4+ T cells sorted from blood. CDR3: CASSLVEKTSGLYNEQFF. As DNA, the CDR3 is TGTGCCAGCAGCTTGGTTGAGAAGACTAGCGGGCTTTACAATGAGCAGTTCTTC.